A single count supports the clone carrying this TCR beta chain. Germline and junction disagree at one end, which may indicate a read error. Germline V lookup: CDR1 SSHAT, CDR2 FNYEAQ (reference sequence). The CDR3 consists of 15 residues. This entry comes from a study of blood T cell repertoires in COVID-19. Across the study: From the United States, Italy and Spain came samples of acute and convalescent COVID-19.

This table comes from immunoSEQ multiplex PCR, and its TCRdb copy is limited to in-frame clones, with some not included. The repertoire holds around 30,000 clones, 77% seen once, with roughly 8% in the top ten. V usage is TRBV7-7 and J usage is TRBJ2-1; unclear D gene. This clonotype originated in a woman aged 70-85 years with active or convalescent COVID-19. Sequenced sample: peripheral blood. DNA of the CDR3: TGTGCTAGCAGCTTAGTAGCAAGCTCCTACAATGAGCAGTTCTTC. Its translation is CASSLVASSYNEQFF.